The 20 T cell receptor beta chains reported below all come from one sample, sequenced in a study of blood T cell repertoires in COVID-19. Produced via immunoSEQ multiplex PCR; TCRdb's table is partial and in-frame only. There are roughly 230,000 clones in the sample; 82% occur only once, and roughly 3.5% lies in the top ten. Sample: PBMCs or T cells enriched from blood (not recorded which). All receptors come from a woman aged 60 to 75 who had recovered from COVID-19.

V is TRBV19 and J is TRBJ1-4; tentative D call: TRBD1 (5 bases). Deletions cut 6 bases from V and 8 bases from J, with 13 bases between. This CDR3 has 13 residues. Looked up from germline, CDR1 is LNHDA and CDR2 is SQIVND (reference sequence). The CDR3 loop reads CASSPRTREKLFF. The CDR3 region has the DNA TGTGCCAGTAGCCCCCGGACAAGGGAAAAACTGTTTTTT.

This chain connects TRBV5-6 to TRBJ2-7, with a tentative D call TRBD2 (5 bases). The CDR3 loop spans 15 amino acids. CDR1 and CDR2 (germline): SGHDT, YYEEEE. Trimming removed 0 bases at V and 4 bases at J, with 14 bases between. For the CDR3, the DNA is TGTGCCAGCAGCTTGGATCGGGGATCGGGGTACGAGCAGTACTTC. Its protein product is CASSLDRGSGYEQYF.

The table lists this clone with many counts. The genes are TRBV30 and TRBJ2-7, with 9 bases fitting TRBD2. V lost 0 bases and J lost 5; bases outside the gene matches: 5. Germline CDR1 is GTSNPN and CDR2 is SVGIG (reference sequence). The CDR3 runs 14 residues. The CDR3 protein is CAWSVGAGGDEQYF. The CDR3 nucleotides read TGTGCCTGGAGTGTTGGGGCGGGAGGGGACGAGCAGTACTTC.

This clone was seen many times. The CDR3, as DNA: TGTGCCAGCAGCCAAGATCCAGGACTAGCGGATGGGGCCCAGTACTTC. Translation: CASSQDPGLADGAQYF. The V gene is TRBV3-1 (or the pseudogene TRBV3-2), the J gene TRBJ2-5, with 10 bases identical to TRBD2. Per the germline V gene, CDR1 is LGHDT and CDR2 is YNNKEL (reference sequence). The CDR3 has 16 residues. V shed 0 bases, J shed 9 bases, and the junction held 10 bases outside the gene matches.

The rearrangement uses TRBV19 and TRBJ1-2; TRBD1 might be the D (5 bases). CDR1 LNHDA and CDR2 SQIVND come from the germline V gene (reference sequence). The CDR3 sequence is 14 residues long. Trimming removed 3 bases at V and 6 bases at J, with 14 bases between. The CDR3 nucleotides read TGTGCCAGTAGTATCAGGCAGGGTGGGGATGGCTACACCTTC. It specifies CASSIRQGGDGYTF.

The CDR3 DNA reads as TGTGCCAGCAGCCAAGGGGCCGTCTTCTACGAGCAGTACTTC. This gives the protein CASSQGAVFYEQYF. This chain joins TRBV3-1 (or the pseudogene TRBV3-2) and TRBJ2-7; D not resolved. The V and J ends lost 1 base and 3 bases respectively, with 10 bases between them. The germline V gene has CDR1 LGHDT and CDR2 YNNKEL (reference sequence). The CDR3 loop spans 14 amino acids.

The chain employs TRBV18 and TRBJ1-2, with 7 positions matching TRBD1. Losses at the gene ends were 3 bases for V and 1 base for J; bases not matched to a gene: 5. Germline V gives CDR1 KGHSH, CDR2 LQKENI. The CDR3 is made up of 15 amino acids. As DNA, the CDR3 is TGTGCCAGCTCACCGATACAGGGGTTTAACTATGGCTACACCTTC. The encoded protein is CASSPIQGFNYGYTF.

The CDR3 DNA reads as TGTGCCAGCAGCCTGACCGGGACAGTATCCTACGAGCAGTACTTC. It translates to CASSLTGTVSYEQYF. The V call is TRBV27, the J call TRBJ2-7, with TRBD1 matching over 7 bases. This CDR3 comprises 15 residues. The V gene end was trimmed by 6 bases and the J gene end by 1 base; junction bases not matched to a gene: 9. Germline-derived CDR1 and CDR2 are MNHEY and SMNVEV (reference sequence).

The V and J genes are TRBV11-2 and TRBJ2-1; the match to TRBD2 covers 8 bases. After removal of 1 base from V and 2 bases from J, the junction contained 4 bases not matched to a gene. The CDR3 runs 16 residues. Germline CDR1 is SGHAT and CDR2 is FQNNGV. CDR3 protein: CASSLVAGGTYNEQFF. In DNA form, the CDR3 reads TGTGCCAGCAGCTTAGTCGCGGGAGGCACCTACAATGAGCAGTTCTTC. The whole variable domain, remainder taken from reference TRBV11-2 and TRBJ2-1, is EAGVAQSPRYKIIEKRQSVAFWCNPISGHATLYWYQQILGQGPKLLIQFQNNGVVDDSQLPKDRFSAERLKGVDSTLKIQPAKLEDSAVYLCASSLVAGGTYNEQFFGPGTRLTVL.

The gene calls are TRBV6-6 and TRBJ1-5; D might be TRBD1 (6 bases). This CDR3 region has 13 residues. Germline-derived CDR1 and CDR2 are MNHNY and SVGAGI (reference sequence). V shed 8 bases and J shed 7 bases, with 15 bases lying between them. This chain's CDR3 is CASGSGRGQPQHF. DNA of the CDR3: TGTGCCAGCGGCTCGGGGAGGGGGCAGCCCCAGCATTTT.

The rearrangement links TRBV3-1 (or the pseudogene TRBV3-2) to TRBJ2-1; weak D call: TRBD2 (6 bases). The CDR3 spans 18 residues. Trimming left V 0 bases short and J 7 bases short, with 22 bases between. The germline gives CDR1 LGHDT, CDR2 YNNKEL (reference sequence). CDR3 bases: TGTGCCAGCAGCCAAGATCGTTATGGGGACTTTCTAGGAAATGAGCAGTTCTTC. Residues: CASSQDRYGDFLGNEQFF.

The rearrangement uses TRBV5-1 and TRBJ2-1; 13 bases fit TRBD2. Trimming removed 4 bases from V and 15 bases from J; junction bases left unmatched: 13. Germline lookup yields CDR1 SGHRS and CDR2 YFSETQ. The CDR3 spans 15 residues. CDR3 in DNA: TGCGCCAGCAGCCCCGGACTAGCGGGAGACCCATCATGGTTCTTC. Its translation is CASSPGLAGDPSWFF.

V usage is TRBV19 and J usage is TRBJ2-4, with a tentative D call TRBD2 (5 bases). V was shortened by 3 bases and J by 2 bases, with 11 bases between the two germline ends. The germline gives CDR1 LNHDA, CDR2 SQIVND (reference sequence). The CDR3 consists of 15 residues. The CDR3 bases are TGTGCCAGTAGTATCGAGGGAGTTCCCAAAAACATTCAGTACTTC. Translated, it gives CASSIEGVPKNIQYF.

The J gene is TRBJ1-4, the V gene TRBV5-5; the D is unclear. The V end lost 2 bases, the J end lost 7 bases, and 6 bases lay between the germline ends. Germline CDR1 reads SGHKS; CDR2 reads YYEKEE (reference sequence). The CDR3 consists of 12 residues. The CDR3 here is CASSFRGEKLFF. The CDR3 nucleotides are TGTGCCAGCAGCTTCCGGGGTGAAAAACTGTTTTTT.

V usage is TRBV19 and J usage is TRBJ1-5, with 7 bases that match TRBD1. V was pared by 6 bases and J by 3 bases, with 5 bases of the junction left unmatched. The CDR3 contains 14 residues. Germline lookup yields CDR1 LNHDA and CDR2 SQIVND (reference sequence). The CDR3 DNA sequence: TGTGCCAGTAGAGGTGGACAGGACAATCAGCCCCAGCATTTT. Translated, it gives CASRGGQDNQPQHF.

This clone was recorded only once. The chain is built from TRBV5-1 and TRBJ2-2, with D possibly being TRBD2 (6 bases). Germline CDR1 reads SGHRS; CDR2 reads YFSETQ. V gave up 4 bases and J gave up 7 bases, with 17 bases separating them. The CDR3 extends over 15 amino acids. CDR3 amino acids: CASSVRDSRNGELFF. For the CDR3, the DNA is TGCGCCAGCAGCGTTCGGGACTCCCGGAACGGGGAGCTGTTTTTT.

In this sample, this clone turned up a few times. The genes are TRBV7-2 and TRBJ1-5; possibly TRBD1 for D (5 bases). The ends were cut back, 3 bases at V and 3 bases at J, with 12 bases in the middle. Germline CDR1 reads SGHTA; CDR2 reads FQGNSA. CDR3 length: 15 residues. The CDR3 sequence is CASSFSWGLNQPQHF. CDR3 in DNA: TGTGCCAGCAGCTTCAGTTGGGGCCTCAATCAGCCCCAGCATTTT.

This chain links TRBV5-1 with TRBJ2-1; 8 bases are shared with TRBD1. The CDR3 extends over 12 amino acids. V dropped 4 bases and J dropped 9; count of bases not matched to a gene: 3. The germline V gene has CDR1 SGHRS and CDR2 YFSETQ. The CDR3 is CASSVQGAEQFF. CDR3 DNA: TGCGCCAGCAGCGTGCAGGGGGCTGAGCAGTTCTTC.

The rearrangement uses TRBV5-4 and TRBJ2-1; D is possibly TRBD2 (6 bases). There are 15 residues in the CDR3. Germline CDR1 SGHNT, CDR2 YYREEE (reference sequence). V was cut by 3 bases and J by 7 bases, with 17 bases left in between. CDR3 in DNA: TGTGCCAGCAGCTCGCCCGCGGGGCGCGCGAATGAGCAGTTCTTC. It specifies CASSSPAGRANEQFF.

This rearrangement joins TRBV4-2 to TRBJ2-5; tentatively, D is TRBD2 (5 bases). CDR1 is LGHNA and CDR2 is YNFKEQ in the germline V gene. The CDR3 loop spans 18 amino acids. The V gene lost 0 bases and the J gene lost 1 base, with 18 bases spanning the gap. CDR3 in DNA: TGTGCCAGCAGCCAAGACGGTTCGGCCTCGGGATTCCAAGAGACCCAGTACTTC. It is translated as CASSQDGSASGFQETQYF.